Below are 31 T cell receptor beta chains sequenced from a single sample in a study of T cells in pancreatic ductal adenocarcinoma. Selected pancreatic ductal adenocarcinoma patients had undergone surgery without neoadjuvant therapy. Data came from immunoSEQ multiplex PCR; TCRdb stores just in-frame clones and leaves some out. The repertoire holds approximately 97,000 clones, with around 96% as singletons. Sequencing was done on a sample of PBMCs. These receptors originate from a human donor with pancreatic ductal adenocarcinoma.

This clone was picked up a small number of times. V and J are TRBV7-8 and TRBJ1-2; 9 bases align to TRBD1. V was pared by 1 base and J by 3 bases, with 3 bases of the junction left unmatched. This CDR3 contains 15 residues. CDR1 is SGHVS and CDR2 is FQNEAQ in the germline V gene. The CDR3 DNA follows: TGTGCCAGCAGCTTAGGACAGGGGGTAGACTATGGCTACACCTTC. It encodes CASSLGQGVDYGYTF.

The chain links TRBV2 to TRBJ2-5; 7 positions agree with TRBD1. V was pared by 5 bases and J by 0 bases, with 12 bases of the junction left unmatched. This CDR3 spans 17 amino acids. Germline V gives CDR1 SNHLY, CDR2 FYNNEI. CDR3 residues: CASSFPLGQANQETQYF. DNA of the CDR3: TGTGCCAGCAGTTTCCCACTTGGACAGGCTAACCAAGAGACCCAGTACTTC.

This clone came up a few times. This chain links TRBV2 with TRBJ1-2; D not resolved. The germline V gene has CDR1 SNHLY and CDR2 FYNNEI. The CDR3 totals 13 residues. The germline V and J ends were trimmed by 3 bases and 5 bases, with 10 bases remaining between them. The CDR3 DNA reads TGTGCCAGCAGTGACCCGGGGTCATATGGCTACACCTTC. The encoded protein is CASSDPGSYGYTF.

The J gene is TRBJ2-1, the V gene TRBV11-2; 11 bases line up with TRBD2. This CDR3 contains 15 residues. Germline V gene sequence: CDR1 SGHAT, CDR2 FQNNGV. The V gene end was trimmed by 4 bases and the J gene end by 3 bases; junction bases not matched to a gene: 2. CDR3: CASSSSGRSYNEQFF. The CDR3 DNA reads as TGTGCCAGCAGCTCTAGCGGGAGGAGCTACAATGAGCAGTTCTTC.

This clone was seen only once. The chain joins TRBV11-2 to TRBJ2-5; D is ambiguous. Deletions cut 2 bases from V and 3 bases from J, with 16 bases between. CDR1 SGHAT and CDR2 FQNNGV come from the germline V gene. This CDR3 spans 16 amino acids. The CDR3 sequence: CASSLSSSTMEETQYF. The CDR3 DNA is TGTGCCAGCAGCTTAAGTAGTAGCACGATGGAAGAGACCCAGTACTTC.

The CDR3 bases are TGTGCCAGCAGCTCTCGACACTCGCCATCTTTACCTACCTACAATGAGCAGTTCTTC. This codes for CASSSRHSPSLPTYNEQFF. The chain uses TRBV7-9 and TRBJ2-1; D is uncertain. CDR1 and CDR2 from the germline V gene are SEHNR and FQNEAQ (reference sequence). The CDR3 has 19 amino acids. V dropped 4 bases and J dropped 2 bases, with 24 bases sitting between them.

CDR3 bases: TGTGCCAGCAGTTCCCCTAGCGGGGCCACCTACGAGCAGTACTTC. This sequence encodes CASSSPSGATYEQYF. The V call is TRBV28, the J call TRBJ2-7; 9 bases are shared with TRBD2. There are 15 residues in the CDR3. CDR1 and CDR2 from the germline V gene are MDHEN and SYDVKM. V was pared by 4 bases and J by 2 bases, with 6 bases of the junction left unmatched.

This clone was counted a single time. CDR3: CASSLLPLAGVVYEQYF. The CDR3 region has the DNA TGTGCCAGCAGTTTATTGCCCCTAGCGGGAGTAGTCTACGAGCAGTACTTC. J is TRBJ2-7 and V is TRBV28, with 10 nucleotides matching TRBD2. V lost 1 base, J lost 3 bases, and 9 bases stayed unmatched. CDR1 is MDHEN and CDR2 is SYDVKM in the germline V gene. The CDR3 loop spans 17 amino acids. Looking up the rest from reference TRBV28 and TRBJ2-7 gives the full variable domain: DVKVTQSSRYLVKRTGEKVFLECVQDMDHENMFWYRQDPGLGLRLIYFSYDVKMKEKGDIPEGYSVSREKKERFSLILESASTNQTSMYLCASSLLPLAGVVYEQYFGPGTRLTVT.

The chain links TRBV5-1 to TRBJ1-3; TRBD1 matches 7 bases. V gave up 7 bases and J gave up 1 base; unmatched junction bases: 8. The CDR3 sequence is 15 residues long. CDR1 and CDR2 (germline): SGHRS, YFSETQ. CDR3 protein: CASQPTGASGNTIYF. CDR3 DNA: TGCGCCAGCCAGCCAACAGGGGCGTCTGGAAACACCATATATTTT.

The chain uses TRBV5-1 and TRBJ2-1; 9 bases line up with TRBD1. Trimming cost V 5 bases and J 10 bases; bases outside gene matches: 16. Germline CDR1 SGHRS, CDR2 YFSETQ. This CDR3 contains 16 residues. The CDR3 DNA sequence: TGCGCCAGCAGTATTAACCCTCGGACAGGGGATGGGGAGCAGTTCTTC. Amino acid sequence: CASSINPRTGDGEQFF.

This sequence joins TRBV2 and TRBJ1-2; a possible D gene is TRBD1 (6 bases). Germline CDR1 SNHLY, CDR2 FYNNEI. V was pared by 8 bases and J by 3 bases, with 13 bases between. This CDR3 spans 13 amino acids. The DNA for the CDR3 is TGTGCCAGCGGGACGCGACAGGACTATGGCTACACCTTC. As protein: CASGTRQDYGYTF. Drawing the rest from reference TRBV2 and TRBJ1-2, the complete variable domain is EPEVTQTPSHQVTQMGQEVILRCVPISNHLYFYWYRQILGQKVEFLVSFYNNEISEKSEIFDDQFSVERPDGSNFTLKIRSTKLEDSAMYFCASGTRQDYGYTFGSGTRLTVV.

This clone was observed a single time. J is TRBJ2-5 and V is TRBV30; 11 bases line up with TRBD1. Germline V gene data show CDR1 as GTSNPN and CDR2 as SVGIG (reference sequence). V lost 0 bases and J lost 1; bases outside the gene matches: 4. This CDR3 comprises 16 residues. Written as DNA, the CDR3 is TGTGCCTGGAGTGTAGGGACAGGGGGTAGCCAAGAGACCCAGTACTTC. It is translated as CAWSVGTGGSQETQYF.

The chain recombines TRBV5-6 with TRBJ1-1, with D perhaps matching TRBD1 (6 bases). The CDR3 extends over 17 amino acids. V shed 1 base and J shed 0 bases, with 16 bases lying between them. Germline V gene data show CDR1 as SGHDT and CDR2 as YYEEEE. The CDR3 sequence is CASSLNRASDMNTEAFF. For the CDR3, the DNA is TGTGCCAGCAGCTTGAACAGGGCTTCGGACATGAACACTGAAGCTTTCTTT.

V gene TRBV5-1 combines with J gene TRBJ2-5, with TRBD1 matching 9 bases. The CDR3 runs 15 residues. Trimming cost V 1 base and J 2 bases; bases outside gene matches: 3. Germline CDR1 and CDR2: SGHRS and YFSETQ. The CDR3 DNA follows: TGCGCCAGCAGCTTGACAGGGGGCCCGCAAGAGACCCAGTACTTC. Protein: CASSLTGGPQETQYF.

The chain recombines TRBV2 with TRBJ2-7, with D possibly being TRBD2 (5 bases). With 8 bases removed from V and 5 bases from J, the gap between germline ends came to 22 bases. This CDR3 has 15 residues. Germline lookup yields CDR1 SNHLY and CDR2 FYNNEI. CDR3 sequence reads: CASLVIRVSGNEQYF. Written as DNA, the CDR3 is TGTGCCAGCCTGGTCATACGAGTCTCCGGGAACGAGCAGTACTTC.

The CDR3 DNA is TGTGCCTGGAGTAGGGGAACAGATACGCAGTATTTT. Protein: CAWSRGTDTQYF. This chain links TRBV30 with TRBJ2-3; TRBD1 is a possible D gene (5 bases). This CDR3 is built from 12 residues. V lost 2 bases, J lost 3 bases, and 6 bases lay in between. Per the germline V gene, CDR1 is GTSNPN and CDR2 is SVGIG (reference sequence).

The CDR3: CSVGTSEYNEQFF. CDR3 nucleotides: TGCAGCGTTGGGACTAGCGAATACAATGAGCAGTTCTTC. The gene calls are TRBV29-1 and TRBJ2-1; 9 bases are shared with TRBD2. The J segment lost 4 bases and the V segment lost 4 bases, leaving 2 bases of the junction unmatched. This CDR3 is 13 amino acids long. In germline, CDR1 is SQVTM, CDR2 ANQGSEA.

The chain links TRBV6-1 to TRBJ2-7; D might be TRBD2 (5 bases). The CDR3 runs to 15 residues. CDR1 and CDR2 from the germline V gene are MNHNS and SASEGT. Trimming took 4 bases from V and 6 from J, leaving 19 bases between them. CDR3: CASSALLDSTAEQYF. Written as DNA, the CDR3 is TGTGCCAGCAGTGCCCTTTTGGACTCGACGGCCGAGCAGTACTTC.

The V gene is TRBV5-1, the J gene TRBJ2-1; 10 bases are a match to TRBD2. The CDR3 totals 16 residues. The trim removed 4 bases at V and 3 bases at J, leaving 7 bases unmatched. CDR1 and CDR2 from the germline V gene are SGHRS and YFSETQ. CDR3 nucleotide sequence: TGCGCCAGCAGCCTAACTAGCGGGACATACTACAATGAGCAGTTCTTC. Its translation is CASSLTSGTYYNEQFF.

This chain links TRBV18 with TRBJ2-7; D possibly corresponds to TRBD2 (6 bases). Germline V gene lookup returns CDR1 KGHSH and CDR2 LQKENI. V dropped 6 bases and J dropped 1 base, with 10 bases sitting between them. The length of the CDR3 is 13 residues. The CDR3 bases are TGTGCCAGCTCCGGGACTCAATCCTACGAGCAGTACTTC. This translates into CASSGTQSYEQYF.

The chain is built from TRBV6-1 and TRBJ2-3, with 12 bases matching TRBD2. Per the germline V gene, CDR1 is MNHNS and CDR2 is SASEGT. The V and J ends lost 7 bases and 3 bases, in that order; junction bases with no gene match: 5. This CDR3 has 15 residues. As DNA, the CDR3 is TGTGCCAGCACTCTCGGACTAGCGGGAACAGATACGCAGTATTTT. Translation gives CASTLGLAGTDTQYF.

CDR3 sequence reads: CASRQVIVHEQYF. CDR3 DNA sequence: TGTGCCAGTCGACAGGTAATTGTCCACGAGCAGTACTTC. The chain has TRBV2 and TRBJ2-7; tentatively, D is TRBD1 (6 bases). Germline loops: CDR1 SNHLY, CDR2 FYNNEI. The CDR3 has 13 residues. V was trimmed by 9 bases and J by 5 bases, leaving 17 bases between them.

J is TRBJ2-7 and V is TRBV6-1; 8 bases match TRBD1. The CDR3 contains 15 residues. Germline V gene data show CDR1 as MNHNS and CDR2 as SASEGT. V lost 6 bases and J lost 0; bases outside the gene matches: 7. CDR3 DNA: TGTGCCAGCAGCGGACAGGGTCTCGGCTCCTACGAGCAGTACTTC. It translates to CASSGQGLGSYEQYF.

The chain is built from TRBV30 and TRBJ2-5; tentatively, D is TRBD2 (7 bases). Trimming removed 1 base at V and 5 bases at J, with 23 bases between. CDR1 GTSNPN and CDR2 SVGIG come from the germline V gene (reference sequence). The CDR3 is made up of 17 amino acids. CDR3 bases: TGTGCCTGGAGTGGCCCTGGGGGGGGCAGGGCATGGGAGACCCAGTACTTC. Protein product: CAWSGPGGGRAWETQYF.

The V gene is TRBV5-6, the J gene TRBJ2-3; possible D gene TRBD2, 5 bases. The ends were cut back, 1 base at V and 0 bases at J, with 9 bases in the middle. The CDR3 sequence is 15 residues long. The V gene's germline CDR1 is SGHDT and CDR2 YYEEEE. The DNA for the CDR3 is TGTGCCAGCAGCTTGCCGACTACGAGCACAGATACGCAGTATTTT. Translated, it gives CASSLPTTSTDTQYF.

The chain combines TRBV19 with TRBJ2-7; D perhaps matches TRBD1 (5 bases). The CDR3 covers 13 residues. Germline loops: CDR1 LNHDA, CDR2 SQIVND (reference sequence). Trimming took 7 bases from V and 5 from J, leaving 15 bases between them. The CDR3 nucleotides read TGTGCCAGTACCCCTGGCCCAGGGAACGAGCAGTACTTC. It yields the protein CASTPGPGNEQYF.

V and J are TRBV30 and TRBJ2-5; a possible D gene is TRBD1 (7 bases). The CDR3 spans 16 residues. Germline-derived CDR1 and CDR2 are GTSNPN and SVGIG (reference sequence). V gave up 5 bases and J gave up 5 bases, with 24 bases separating them. The CDR3 DNA sequence: TGTGCCTGGGCACCGGGACAGCATTCGGGAGCGGAGACCCAGTACTTC. Translated, it gives CAWAPGQHSGAETQYF.

This chain joins TRBV6-1 and TRBJ2-7; D may be TRBD2 (5 bases). Germline CDR1 MNHNS, CDR2 SASEGT. This CDR3 is 14 amino acids long. The V gene lost 6 bases and the J gene lost 3 bases, with 15 bases spanning the gap. The CDR3 reads CASSSRPEVYEQYF. The CDR3 region has the DNA TGTGCCAGCAGCTCACGGCCGGAGGTCTACGAGCAGTACTTC.

The V call is TRBV29-1, the J call TRBJ2-5, with D tentatively TRBD2 (6 bases). Deletions cut 3 bases from V and 4 bases from J, with 12 bases between. The CDR3 has 13 amino acids. Germline CDR1 is SQVTM and CDR2 is ANQGSEA. As DNA, the CDR3 is TGCAGCGTTGACGATCAGGGAGGAGAGACCCAGTACTTC. It translates to CSVDDQGGETQYF.

The J gene is TRBJ2-3, the V gene TRBV7-8; 10 bases align to TRBD1. From germline, CDR1 is SGHVS and CDR2 FQNEAQ. This CDR3 is built from 16 residues. Losses at the gene ends were 5 bases for V and 6 bases for J; bases not matched to a gene: 11. The CDR3 is CASSIRTGGTSDTQYF. The CDR3 DNA is TGTGCCAGCAGCATCCGGACAGGGGGGACGTCGGATACGCAGTATTTT.

The chain combines TRBV5-1 with TRBJ2-7; 10 bases agree with TRBD2. The CDR3 is 16 amino acids. Germline CDR1 and CDR2: SGHRS and YFSETQ. J was trimmed by 6 bases and V by 0 bases; bases with no gene match: 9. CDR3 in amino acids: CASSLEALAGVFEQYF. The CDR3 DNA is TGCGCCAGCAGCTTGGAGGCGCTAGCGGGAGTGTTCGAGCAGTACTTC.